This TCR beta chain was recorded in a study of cytomegalovirus exposure and HLA in healthy donors. In its sample, this clone was seen once. The CDR3 contains 16 residues. Germline assignment: CDR1 MDHEN and CDR2 SYDVKM. Trimming removed 6 bases from V and 7 bases from J; junction bases left unmatched: 6. Use of 60 Vbeta and 13 Jbeta primers characterized the PCR. Measured with immunoSEQ multiplex PCR; TCRdb has only the in-frame clones, and not every one. The table includes roughly 140,000 clones, 60% to 70% detected once. This rearrangement joins TRBV28 to TRBJ2-2, with 15 bases matching TRBD2. This TCR was sampled from a woman between 55 and 75 years old in good health and CMV-seropositive. The sample comprised PBMCs. CDR3 DNA sequence: TGTGCCAGCAGCTCCATGGGACTAGCGGGGGGCGGGGAGCTGTTTTTT. Protein product: CASSSMGLAGGGELFF.